The 24 T cell receptor beta chains listed next were all sequenced from one sample in a study of early T cells in non-severe SARS-CoV-2 infection. One entry per CDR3 protein, called by TCRdb with MiXCR from the 5' RACE reads. The top ten hold about 6.9% of the sample, which has around 25,000 distinct CDR3 sequences, 4.8% seen once. Sequencing used whole blood. The receptors come from an adult who was a healthcare worker with PCR-confirmed SARS-CoV-2 infection or an uninfected control (not recorded which).

This clonotype was seen at least ten times. The chain recombines TRBV7-9 with TRBJ1-1; no definite D call. The germline V and J ends were trimmed by 5 bases and 7 bases, with 11 bases remaining between them. The germline V gene has CDR1 SEHNR and CDR2 FQNEAQ (reference sequence). The CDR3 spans 12 residues. CDR3 sequence reads: CASSPEADEAFF. The CDR3 DNA follows: TGTGCCAGCAGCCCGGAGGCAGATGAAGCTTTCTTT.

This clonotype showed up many times. V gene TRBV4-2 combines with J gene TRBJ1-2; no definite D call. The V end was cut by 1 base, the J end by 2 bases, with 11 bases between. Germline values: CDR1 LGHNA, CDR2 YNFKEQ. This CDR3 is built from 15 residues. CDR3 DNA: TGTGCCAGCAGCCAAGGTCTCAGAGGGAACTATGGCTACACCTTC. It yields the protein CASSQGLRGNYGYTF.

This chain connects TRBV3-1 to TRBJ2-1; no clear D. The CDR3 is 14 residues long. Germline V gene lookup returns CDR1 LGHDT and CDR2 YNNKEL (reference sequence). V lost 4 bases and J 12 bases, leaving 19 bases between the germline ends. The CDR3 here is CASSPPPGVRGQFF. CDR3 bases: TGTGCCAGCAGCCCCCCACCCGGCGTTCGTGGGCAGTTCTTC.

This clonotype was detected many times. This chain uses TRBV20-1 with TRBJ2-3; unclear D gene. The V end lost 5 bases, the J end lost 0 bases, and 9 bases lay between the germline ends. This CDR3 is built from 13 residues. Germline values: CDR1 DFQATT, CDR2 SNEGSKA (reference sequence). The CDR3 protein is CSAWGTSTDTQYF. DNA for the CDR3: TGCAGTGCTTGGGGTACTAGCACAGATACGCAGTATTTT.

The chain recombines TRBV7-9 with TRBJ1-1; a possible D gene is TRBD1 (5 bases). Trimming removed 4 bases from V and 6 bases from J, with 12 bases in between. Per the germline V gene, CDR1 is SEHNR and CDR2 is FQNEAQ (reference sequence). This CDR3 is 13 amino acids long. CDR3 bases: TGTGCCAGCAGCTCGCGGATGGGGGCTGAAGCTTTCTTT. Protein product: CASSSRMGAEAFF.

The gene calls are TRBV4-1 and TRBJ2-1, with TRBD2 matching 8 bases. Germline CDR1 MGHRA, CDR2 YSYEKL. The CDR3 runs 15 residues. The V segment lost 3 bases and the J segment 2 bases; nucleotides outside the gene matches: 3. CDR3: CASSHSGAPYNEQFF. DNA of the CDR3: TGCGCCAGCAGCCATAGCGGGGCCCCCTACAATGAGCAGTTCTTC.

This clonotype was recorded a few times. The chain carries TRBV6-5 and TRBJ2-2; 9 bases are shared with TRBD1. Germline loops: CDR1 MNHEY, CDR2 SVGAGI. The CDR3 covers 15 residues. Trimming at V came to 6 bases and at J to 5 bases, leaving 7 bases not matched to a gene. CDR3 in amino acids: CASSLQGARTGELFF. In DNA, the CDR3 is TGTGCCAGCAGCCTACAGGGGGCGAGGACCGGGGAGCTGTTTTTT.

By sample fraction, this clonotype is medium-sized. The rearrangement uses TRBV18 and TRBJ2-5; D is ambiguous. Germline V CDR1 and CDR2: KGHSH, LQKENI. The length of the CDR3 is 11 residues. The V and J ends lost 5 bases and 1 base respectively, with 2 bases between them. CDR3 DNA: TGTGCCAGCTCATTCCAAGAGACCCAGTACTTC. It translates to CASSFQETQYF.

This clonotype has ten or more counts. The chain recombines TRBV20-1 with TRBJ1-4, with D possibly matching TRBD1 (6 bases). Trimming shortened V by 5 bases and J by 5 bases, and 18 bases separated the two germline ends. This CDR3 is built from 15 residues. Germline V gene sequence: CDR1 DFQATT, CDR2 SNEGSKA (reference sequence). The CDR3 DNA sequence: TGCAGTGCTCCGATAACAGGGACCTCAAATGAAAAACTGTTTTTT. It translates to CSAPITGTSNEKLFF.

The chain carries TRBV20-1 and TRBJ2-4, with 8 bases matching TRBD1. Germline V gene data show CDR1 as DFQATT and CDR2 as SNEGSKA (reference sequence). The CDR3 loop spans 13 amino acids. Trimming took 6 bases from V and 6 from J; bases not matched to a gene: 7. The CDR3 region is CSAGDRRVNIQYF. CDR3 DNA: TGCAGTGCAGGGGACAGGCGGGTAAACATTCAGTACTTC.

This clonotype was seen repeatedly, ten times or more. V and J are TRBV20-1 and TRBJ2-1; 8 bases fit TRBD2. V shed 6 bases and J 3 bases; nucleotides not matched to a gene: 10. The germline V gene encodes CDR1 DFQATT and CDR2 SNEGSKA (reference sequence). This CDR3 is built from 15 residues. Here the CDR3 DNA reads TGCAGTGCCCAGAAACCTACTAGCGGCTACAATGAGCAGTTCTTC. This sequence encodes CSAQKPTSGYNEQFF.

This clonotype was counted many times. The rearrangement links TRBV20-1 to TRBJ2-3; 7 bases are a match to TRBD1. CDR1 and CDR2 from the germline V gene are DFQATT and SNEGSKA (reference sequence). CDR3 size: 15 residues. Trimming took 5 bases from V and 3 from J; bases not matched to a gene: 11. The CDR3 loop is CSAQQGTIETDTQYF. As DNA, the CDR3 is TGCAGTGCTCAACAGGGGACCATTGAGACAGATACGCAGTATTTT.

This clonotype occurred a few times. J is TRBJ2-1 and V is TRBV11-1, with D perhaps assigned TRBD1 or TRBD2 (6 bases each). The CDR3 covers 15 residues. The V end lost 5 bases, the J end lost 7 bases, and 18 bases lay between the germline ends. Looked up from germline, CDR1 is SGHAT and CDR2 is FQDESV (reference sequence). The CDR3 region is CASSPRGEVINEQFF. CDR3 sequence (DNA): TGTGCCAGCAGCCCGAGGGGGGAGGTCATAAATGAGCAGTTCTTC.

This clonotype was observed many times. The rearrangement joins TRBV6-1 to TRBJ1-2; 7 nucleotides agree with TRBD1. V gave up 2 bases and J gave up 4 bases; unmatched junction bases: 16. Looked up from germline, CDR1 is MNHNS and CDR2 is SASEGT. The CDR3 sequence is 18 residues long. CDR3 region: CASSEYIGRQGKRYGYTF. The CDR3 bases are TGTGCCAGCAGTGAATATATTGGCCGACAGGGCAAGCGCTATGGCTACACCTTC.

Many counts were recorded for this clonotype. The chain uses TRBV11-2 and TRBJ2-7; TRBD2 is a possible D gene (6 bases). Deletions cut 5 bases from V and 3 bases from J, with 14 bases between. The CDR3 is made up of 14 amino acids. Per the germline V gene, CDR1 is SGHAT and CDR2 is FQNNGV. In DNA, the CDR3 is TGTGCCAGCAGCGCCCCGGGACTCCTCTACGAGCAGTACTTC. Encoded protein: CASSAPGLLYEQYF. Filled out from reference TRBV11-2 and TRBJ2-7, the complete variable domain reads EAGVAQSPRYKIIEKRQSVAFWCNPISGHATLYWYQQILGQGPKLLIQFQNNGVVDDSQLPKDRFSAERLKGVDSTLKIQPAKLEDSAVYLCASSAPGLLYEQYFGPGTRLTVT.

This clonotype was detected many times. The chain carries TRBV2 and TRBJ1-2; D might be TRBD1 (6 bases). The CDR3 totals 13 residues. The V end was cut by 5 bases, the J end by 1 base, with 8 bases between. CDR1 is SNHLY and CDR2 is FYNNEI in the germline V gene. The CDR3: CASSRQVNYGYTF. CDR3 DNA: TGTGCCAGCAGTCGACAGGTTAACTATGGCTACACCTTC.

V usage is TRBV2 and J usage is TRBJ2-7; D is unclear. CDR1 and CDR2 from the germline V gene are SNHLY and FYNNEI. V lost 10 bases and J lost 5, with 12 bases in between. The CDR3 runs to 11 residues. CDR3 protein: CATSAVHEQYF. As DNA, the CDR3 is TGTGCCACTTCCGCGGTCCACGAGCAGTACTTC.

This clonotype came up a few times. This chain connects TRBV3-1 to TRBJ1-1; tentatively, D is TRBD1 (6 bases). The germline CDR1 and CDR2 sequences are LGHDT and YNNKEL (reference sequence). The ends were cut back, 3 bases at V and 7 bases at J, with 9 bases in the middle. The CDR3 runs 12 residues. In nucleotides, the CDR3 is TGTGCCAGCAGCCACCCCAGGGGTGAAGCTTTCTTT. It translates to CASSHPRGEAFF.

This clonotype occurred many times. The V call is TRBV5-4, the J call TRBJ1-2; the D gene is possibly TRBD1 (6 bases). CDR3 length equals 13 residues. Looked up from germline, CDR1 is SGHNT and CDR2 is YYREEE (reference sequence). V shed 4 bases and J shed 1 base, with 8 bases lying between them. Written as DNA, the CDR3 is TGTGCCAGCAGCGCGGACAGTAACTATGGCTACACCTTC. Protein sequence: CASSADSNYGYTF. The complete variable domain, with remaining parts taken from reference TRBV5-4 and TRBJ1-2, reads ETGVTQSPTHLIKTRGQQVTLRCSSQSGHNTVSWYQQALGQGPQFIFQYYREEENGRGNFPPRFSGLQFPNYSSELNVNALELDDSALYLCASSADSNYGYTFGSGTRLTVV.

This clonotype has at least ten counts. The chain recombines TRBV30 with TRBJ1-1; D may be TRBD1 (5 bases). Trimming cost V 2 bases and J 1 base, with 11 bases left between them. CDR3 length equals 14 residues. Per germline, CDR1 GTSNPN and CDR2 SVGIG (reference sequence). Here the CDR3 DNA reads TGTGCCTGGAGTCTCGGGCAGGGGAACACTGAAGCTTTCTTT. It encodes CAWSLGQGNTEAFF.

This clonotype has a handful of counts. This sequence joins TRBV7-2 and TRBJ2-1, with D uncertain. This CDR3 is built from 12 residues. From germline, CDR1 is SGHTA and CDR2 FQGNSA. Trimming took off 3 bases at V and 2 bases at J, with 2 bases between the two ends. The CDR3 here is CASSFPYNEQFF. Written as DNA, the CDR3 is TGTGCCAGCAGCTTCCCCTACAATGAGCAGTTCTTC.

The V gene is TRBV5-6, the J gene TRBJ2-5; D gene ambiguous. Trimming took off 2 bases at V and 4 bases at J, with 9 bases between the two ends. In germline, CDR1 is SGHDT, CDR2 YYEEEE. This CDR3 is built from 13 residues. The CDR3 sequence is CASSLMLAETQYF. CDR3 coding DNA: TGTGCCAGCAGCTTAATGTTAGCAGAGACCCAGTACTTC.

This clonotype qualifies as medium-sized (0.01 to 0.1%). This chain joins TRBV5-6 and TRBJ1-2; weak D call: TRBD1 (6 bases). Germline CDR1 reads SGHDT; CDR2 reads YYEEEE. Trimming shortened V by 5 bases and J by 6 bases, and 26 bases separated the two germline ends. The CDR3 has 17 residues. In DNA, the CDR3 is TGTGCCAGCAGGGGATCAGGGACACCGGGCGATAAGGATGGCTACACCTTC. This sequence encodes CASRGSGTPGDKDGYTF. The full variable domain, its missing parts supplied by reference TRBV5-6 and TRBJ1-2, is DAGVTQSPTHLIKTRGQQVTLRCSPKSGHDTVSWYQQALGQGPQFIFQYYEEEERQRGNFPDRFSGHQFPNYSSELNVNALLLGDSALYLCASRGSGTPGDKDGYTFGSGTRLTVV.

This clonotype was seen ten or more times. The V call is TRBV20-1, the J call TRBJ2-1; no definite D call. V was pared by 6 bases and J by 12 bases, with 12 bases between. The CDR3 sequence is 10 residues long. Looked up from germline, CDR1 is DFQATT and CDR2 is SNEGSKA (reference sequence). CDR3 sequence: CSAWGFGQFF. DNA of the CDR3: TGCAGTGCCTGGGGATTTGGGCAGTTCTTC.